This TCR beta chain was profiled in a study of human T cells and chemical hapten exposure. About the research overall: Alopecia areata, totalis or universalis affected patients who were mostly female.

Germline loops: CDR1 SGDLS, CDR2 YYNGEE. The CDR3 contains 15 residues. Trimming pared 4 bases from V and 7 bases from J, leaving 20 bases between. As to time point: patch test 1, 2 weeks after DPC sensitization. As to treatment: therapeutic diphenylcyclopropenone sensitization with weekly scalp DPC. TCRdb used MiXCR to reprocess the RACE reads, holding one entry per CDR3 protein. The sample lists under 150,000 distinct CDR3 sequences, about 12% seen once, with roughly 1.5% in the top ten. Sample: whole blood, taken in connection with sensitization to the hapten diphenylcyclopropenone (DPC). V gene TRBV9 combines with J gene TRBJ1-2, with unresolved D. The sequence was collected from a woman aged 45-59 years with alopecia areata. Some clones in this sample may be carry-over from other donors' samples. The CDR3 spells CASSLHETLVGGYTF. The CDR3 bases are TGTGCCAGCAGCCTGCATGAGACATTAGTTGGTGGCTACACCTTC.